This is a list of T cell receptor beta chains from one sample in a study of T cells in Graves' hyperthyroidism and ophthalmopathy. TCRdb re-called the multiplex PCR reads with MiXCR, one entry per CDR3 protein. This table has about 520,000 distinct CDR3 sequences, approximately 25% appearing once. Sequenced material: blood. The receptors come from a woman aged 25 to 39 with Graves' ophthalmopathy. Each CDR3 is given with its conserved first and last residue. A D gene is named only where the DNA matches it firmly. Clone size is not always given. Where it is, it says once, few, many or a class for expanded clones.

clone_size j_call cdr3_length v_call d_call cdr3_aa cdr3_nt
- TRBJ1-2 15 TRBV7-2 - CASSSSPTQPYGYTF TGTGCCAGCAGTTCCTCCCCAACGCAGCCGTATGGCTACACCTTC
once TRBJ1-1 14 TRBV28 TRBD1 CASQGGPMNTEAFF TGTGCCAGTCAGGGGGGGCCTATGAACACTGAAGCTTTCTTT
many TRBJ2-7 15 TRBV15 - CATSSTDSAAYEQHF TGTGCCACCAGCAGTACCGACAGTGCCGCCTACGAGCAGCACTTC
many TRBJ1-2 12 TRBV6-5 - CASSSDNYGYTF TGTGCCAGCAGCTCCGACAACTATGGCTACACCTTC
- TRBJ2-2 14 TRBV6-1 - CASTMAGNTGELFF TGTGCCAGCACGATGGCAGGGAACACCGGGGAGCTGTTTTTT
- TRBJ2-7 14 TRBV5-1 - CASSSNGETYEQYF TGCGCCAGCAGCTCTAATGGGGAAACCTACGAGCAGTACTTC
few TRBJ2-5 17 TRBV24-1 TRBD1 CATSDAREQGVGETQYF TGTGCCACCAGTGACGCTCGTGAACAGGGGGTAGGAGAGACCCAGTACTTC
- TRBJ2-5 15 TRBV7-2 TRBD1 CASRRAGTGTETQYF TGTGCCAGCAGGCGGGCCGGGACAGGGACTGAGACCCAGTACTTC
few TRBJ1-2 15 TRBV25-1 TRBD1 CASSETGQTSYGYTF TGTGCCAGCAGTGAGACGGGACAGACTTCCTATGGCTACACCTTC
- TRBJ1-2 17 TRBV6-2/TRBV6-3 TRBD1 CASSYSILDREDYGYTF TGTGCCAGCAGTTACTCGATACTGGACAGGGAGGACTATGGCTACACCTTC
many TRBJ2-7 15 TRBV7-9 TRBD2 CASQTGTSGVREQYF TGTGCCAGTCAAACCGGGACTAGCGGGGTCCGCGAGCAGTACTTC
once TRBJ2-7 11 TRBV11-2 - CASGNGYEQYF TGTGCCAGCGGAAATGGATACGAGCAGTACTTC
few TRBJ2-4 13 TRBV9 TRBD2 CASSPWGGDIQYF TGTGCCAGCAGCCCGTGGGGGGGGGACATTCAGTACTTC
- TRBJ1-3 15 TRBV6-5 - CASSSKPDSGNTIYF TGTGCCAGCAGTTCGAAGCCAGACTCGGGAAACACCATATATTTT
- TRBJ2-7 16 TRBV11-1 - CASSPPGRLAIYEQYF TGTGCCAGCAGCCCCCCAGGAAGATTAGCCATCTACGAGCAGTACTTC
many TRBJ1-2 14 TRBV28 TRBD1 CASSFLQGVSGYTF TGTGCCAGCAGCTTTTTACAGGGGGTCTCAGGCTACACCTTC
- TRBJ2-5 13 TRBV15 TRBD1 CATSIRVQGAQYF TGTGCCACCAGCATAAGAGTTCAGGGGGCCCAGTACTTC
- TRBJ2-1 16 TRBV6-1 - CASSGPRVPVYNEQFF TGTGCCAGCAGTGGCCCCAGGGTCCCCGTCTACAATGAGCAGTTCTTC
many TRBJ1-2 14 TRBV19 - CASSTGQHLYGYTF TGTGCCAGTAGTACAGGACAACACCTCTATGGCTACACCTTC